One sample yielded the 3 T cell receptor beta chains listed below, sequenced in a study of tumor-infiltrating lymphocytes in primary liver carcinoma (dated by TCRdb to 2017 to 2019). The listed sequencing device is Illumina HiSeq 2500. A constant-region primer and ProtoScript II reverse transcriptase were used to reverse-transcribe TCRbeta-specific cDNA from around 540 ng total RNA. Three nested multiplex PCR rounds, following a slightly modified ARM-PCR procedure, were used to build the TCRbeta libraries. Multiplex TRBV1-TRBV30 forward primers and a Cbeta reverse primer were used in the first two PCR rounds, each of which was run for about 10 cycles. TCRdb redid the processing of the public reads, applying fastp at Q25 and MiXCR, and retained in-frame beta chains. One record per CDR3 amino acid sequence lists the most common genes and DNA. A total of tens of thousands of distinct CDR3 sequences appear in this sample, roughly 70% of them only once. Jointly, the top ten make up less than 30% of the sample.

Total RNA and DNA were co-extracted without cell sorting from 20-30 mg of bulk tissue using the AllPrep DNA/RNA mini kit. Sequencing input: liver tumor tissue from sampling region 5. The sample's cell subset or site, from its label and the paper: tumor region T5, tumor centre. Every receptor here comes from a man aged 35-49 years with primary liver carcinoma and hepatitis B virus infection.

Remarks on this clonotype: The junction differs from germline at one of its ends, possibly a read error. The V call is TRBV11-2, the J call TRBJ2-7; D possibly uses TRBD1 or TRBD2 (5 bases each). CDR3 size: 15 residues. Germline values: CDR1 SGHAT, CDR2 FQNNGV. DNA for the CDR3: TGTGCCAGTAGCTCTACAAGGGGCCGGAGGTACAAGCAGTACTTC. Its protein is CASSSTRGRRYKQYF.

By its share, this clonotype is medium-sized. The chain is built from TRBV11-2 and TRBJ2-1; D is ambiguous. Between the trimmed V and J ends, which lost 5 bases and 0 bases, there was a span of 11 bases. This CDR3 spans 15 amino acids. Germline V gene data show CDR1 as SGHAT and CDR2 as FQNNGV. The CDR3 nucleotides are TGTGCCAGCAGCACGACTTTGAGCTCCTACAATGAGCAGTTCTTC. It specifies CASSTTLSSYNEQFF. The entire variable domain, with the rest obtained from reference TRBV11-2 and TRBJ2-1, is as follows: EAGVAQSPRYKIIEKRQSVAFWCNPISGHATLYWYQQILGQGPKLLIQFQNNGVVDDSQLPKDRFSAERLKGVDSTLKIQPAKLEDSAVYLCASSTTLSSYNEQFFGPGTRLTVL.

V and J are TRBV6-1 and TRBJ2-1; 10 nucleotides line up with TRBD1. This CDR3 is built from 15 residues. J lost 6 bases, V lost 9 bases, and 11 bases had no gene match. Germline V lookup: CDR1 MNHNS, CDR2 SASEGT. In DNA, the CDR3 is TGTGCCAGTATTGCTGGGACAGGGGCGCCCAATGAGCAGTTCTTC. As protein: CASIAGTGAPNEQFF.